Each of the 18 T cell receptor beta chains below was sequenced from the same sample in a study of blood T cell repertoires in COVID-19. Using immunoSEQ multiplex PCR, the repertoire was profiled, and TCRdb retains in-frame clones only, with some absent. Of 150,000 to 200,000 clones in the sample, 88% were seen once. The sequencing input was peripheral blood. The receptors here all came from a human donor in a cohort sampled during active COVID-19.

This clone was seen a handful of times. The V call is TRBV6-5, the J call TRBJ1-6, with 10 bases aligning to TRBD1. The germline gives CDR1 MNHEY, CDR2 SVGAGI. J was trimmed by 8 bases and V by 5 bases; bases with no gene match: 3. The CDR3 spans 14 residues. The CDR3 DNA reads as TGTGCCAGCAGTCGAGGGACAGGGGATTCACCCCTCCACTTT. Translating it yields CASSRGTGDSPLHF.

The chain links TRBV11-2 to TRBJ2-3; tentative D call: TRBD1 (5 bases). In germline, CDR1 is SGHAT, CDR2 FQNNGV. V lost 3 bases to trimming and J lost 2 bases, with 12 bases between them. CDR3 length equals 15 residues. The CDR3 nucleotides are TGTGCCAGCAGCTTGATGGGGCGAAACACAGATACGCAGTATTTT. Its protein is CASSLMGRNTDTQYF.

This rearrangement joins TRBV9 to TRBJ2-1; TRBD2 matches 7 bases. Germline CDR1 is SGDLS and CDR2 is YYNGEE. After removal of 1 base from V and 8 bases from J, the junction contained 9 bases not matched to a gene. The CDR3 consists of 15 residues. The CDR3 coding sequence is TGTGCCAGCAGCGTAACCGGACTAGAACGGGATGAGCAGTTCTTC. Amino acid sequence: CASSVTGLERDEQFF.

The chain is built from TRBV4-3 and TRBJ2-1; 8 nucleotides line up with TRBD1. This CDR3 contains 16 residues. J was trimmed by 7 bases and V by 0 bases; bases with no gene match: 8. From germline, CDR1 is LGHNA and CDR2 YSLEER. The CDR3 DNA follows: TGCGCCAGCAGCCAAGATTCCAGGGGGCTGGGTAATGAGCAGTTCTTC. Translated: CASSQDSRGLGNEQFF.

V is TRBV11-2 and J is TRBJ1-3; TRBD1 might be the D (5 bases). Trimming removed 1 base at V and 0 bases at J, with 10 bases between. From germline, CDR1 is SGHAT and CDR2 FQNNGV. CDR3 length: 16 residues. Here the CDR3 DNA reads TGTGCCAGCAGCTTAGTAGCAGGGCTCTCTGGAAACACCATATATTTT. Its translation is CASSLVAGLSGNTIYF.

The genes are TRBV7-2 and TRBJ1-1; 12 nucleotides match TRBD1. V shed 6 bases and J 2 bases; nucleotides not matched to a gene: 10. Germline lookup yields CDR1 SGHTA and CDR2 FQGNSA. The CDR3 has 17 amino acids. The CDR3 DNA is TGTGCCAGCAGTATTAGTATAGGGACAGGGGGCAACACTGAAGCTTTCTTT. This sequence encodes CASSISIGTGGNTEAFF.

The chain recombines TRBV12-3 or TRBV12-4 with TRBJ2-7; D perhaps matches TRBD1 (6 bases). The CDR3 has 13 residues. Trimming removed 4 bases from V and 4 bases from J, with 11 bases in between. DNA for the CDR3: TGTGCCAGCAGTTCAATACAGGGTTACGAGCAGTACTTC. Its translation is CASSSIQGYEQYF.

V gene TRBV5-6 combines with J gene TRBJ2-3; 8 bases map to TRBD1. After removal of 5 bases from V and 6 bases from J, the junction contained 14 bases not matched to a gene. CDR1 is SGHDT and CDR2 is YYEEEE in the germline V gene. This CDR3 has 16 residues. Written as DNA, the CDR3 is TGTGCCAGCAGTGGGCGAGGCCGGACAGGGCTGGATACGCAGTATTTT. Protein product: CASSGRGRTGLDTQYF.

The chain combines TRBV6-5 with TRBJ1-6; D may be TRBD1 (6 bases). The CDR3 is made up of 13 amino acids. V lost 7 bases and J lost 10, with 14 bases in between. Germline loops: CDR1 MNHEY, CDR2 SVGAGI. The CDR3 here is CASKAGVNSPLHF. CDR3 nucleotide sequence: TGTGCCAGCAAAGCAGGGGTAAACTCACCCCTCCACTTT.

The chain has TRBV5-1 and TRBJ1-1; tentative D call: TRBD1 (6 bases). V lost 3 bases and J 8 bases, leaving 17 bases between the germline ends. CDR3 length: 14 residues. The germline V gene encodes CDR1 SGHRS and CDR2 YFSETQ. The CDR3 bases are TGCGCCAGCAGCTCAGGCCCCGGGACACCCGAAGCTTTCTTT. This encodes CASSSGPGTPEAFF.

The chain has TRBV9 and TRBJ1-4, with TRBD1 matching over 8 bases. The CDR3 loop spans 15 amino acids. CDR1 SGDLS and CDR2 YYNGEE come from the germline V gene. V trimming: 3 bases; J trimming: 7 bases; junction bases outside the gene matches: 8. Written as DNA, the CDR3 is TGTGCCAGCAGCGAAATTGGACAGGGCGGTGAAAAACTGTTTTTT. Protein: CASSEIGQGGEKLFF.

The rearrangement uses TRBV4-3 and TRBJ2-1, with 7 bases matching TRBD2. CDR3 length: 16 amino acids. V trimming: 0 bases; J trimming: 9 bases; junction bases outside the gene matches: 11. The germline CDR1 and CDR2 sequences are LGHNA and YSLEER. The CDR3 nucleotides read TGCGCCAGCAGCCAAGAGTCGGCGGGAGCACGGGGTGAGCAGTTCTTC. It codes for CASSQESAGARGEQFF.

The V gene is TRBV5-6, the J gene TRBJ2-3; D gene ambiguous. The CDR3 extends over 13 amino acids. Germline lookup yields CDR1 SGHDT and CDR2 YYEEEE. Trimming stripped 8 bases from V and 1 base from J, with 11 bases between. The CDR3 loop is CASYFFGTDTQYF. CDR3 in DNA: TGTGCCAGTTACTTCTTCGGCACAGATACGCAGTATTTT. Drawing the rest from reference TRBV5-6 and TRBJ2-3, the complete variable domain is DAGVTQSPTHLIKTRGQQVTLRCSPKSGHDTVSWYQQALGQGPQFIFQYYEEEERQRGNFPDRFSGHQFPNYSSELNVNALLLGDSALYLCASYFFGTDTQYFGPGTRLTVL.

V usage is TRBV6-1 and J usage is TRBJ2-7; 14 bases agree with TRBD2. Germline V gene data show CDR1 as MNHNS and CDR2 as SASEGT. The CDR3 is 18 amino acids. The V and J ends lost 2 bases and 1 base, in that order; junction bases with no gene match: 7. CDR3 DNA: TGTGCCAGCAGTGAAAGGACTAGCGGGGGGATTGGGTCCTACGAGCAGTACTTC. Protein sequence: CASSERTSGGIGSYEQYF.

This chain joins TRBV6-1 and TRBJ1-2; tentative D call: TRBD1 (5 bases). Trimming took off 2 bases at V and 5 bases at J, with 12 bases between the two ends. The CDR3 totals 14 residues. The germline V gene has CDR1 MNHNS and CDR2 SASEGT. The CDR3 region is CASSERRGGYGYTF. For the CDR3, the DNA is TGTGCCAGCAGTGAAAGGAGGGGTGGGTATGGCTACACCTTC.

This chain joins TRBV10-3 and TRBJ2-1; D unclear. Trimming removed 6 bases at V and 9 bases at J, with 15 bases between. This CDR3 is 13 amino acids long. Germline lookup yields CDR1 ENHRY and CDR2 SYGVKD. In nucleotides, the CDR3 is TGTGCCATCAGCCTTGGAACAGTTCCTGAGCAGTTCTTC. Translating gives CAISLGTVPEQFF.

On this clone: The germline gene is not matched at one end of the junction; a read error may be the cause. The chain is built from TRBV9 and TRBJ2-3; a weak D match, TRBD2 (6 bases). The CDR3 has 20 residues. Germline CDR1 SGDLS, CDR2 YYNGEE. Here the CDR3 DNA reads TGTGCCAGCACCGTAGCCTTGGTATGGGAGGACAATGCTAGCACAGATACGCAGTATTTT. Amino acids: CASTVALVWEDNASTDTQYF.

The CDR3 DNA is TGCAGCGTTGTGGGGAGGGACGAGCAGTACTTC. This sequence encodes CSVVGRDEQYF. The gene calls are TRBV29-1 and TRBJ2-7; 7 bases are shared with TRBD2. CDR1 and CDR2 from the germline V gene are SQVTM and ANQGSEA. Trimming cost V 4 bases and J 5 bases; bases outside gene matches: 2. The CDR3 consists of 11 residues.